This is a list of T cell receptor beta chains from one sample in a study of blood T cell repertoires in COVID-19. Profiled with immunoSEQ multiplex PCR; TCRdb holds only in-frame clones, not every one. The table shows a few hundred thousand clones, with around 93% occurring only once. The sequenced material came from PBMCs or T cells enriched from blood (not recorded which). These TCRs come from a human donor in a cohort exposed to, infected with or recovered from COVID-19 (not recorded which). The donor label of this sample is uncertain. Each CDR3 is given with its conserved first and last residue. D genes are given only for firm matches.

d_gene: -
v_gene: TRBV10-3
j_gene: TRBJ1-2
CDR3aa: CAISPDRSNYGYTF
CDR3nt: TGTGCCATCAGCCCCGACAGATCTAACTATGGCTACACCTTC

d_gene: -
v_gene: TRBV5-1
j_gene: TRBJ1-1
CDR3aa: CASSSTGQNTEAFF
CDR3nt: TGCGCCAGCAGCTCGACAGGCCAGAACACTGAAGCTTTCTTT

d_gene: -
v_gene: TRBV6-5
j_gene: TRBJ1-1
CDR3aa: CASNRVNTEAFF
CDR3nt: TGTGCCAGCAATCGGGTGAACACTGAAGCTTTCTTT

d_gene: -
v_gene: TRBV6-6
j_gene: TRBJ1-3
CDR3aa: CASSYGPGAGNTIYF
CDR3nt: TGTGCCAGCAGTTATGGTCCAGGGGCTGGAAACACCATATATTTT

d_gene: TRBD1
v_gene: TRBV3-1/TRBV3-2
j_gene: TRBJ1-1
CDR3aa: CASSQYGTGANTEAFF
CDR3nt: TGTGCCAGCAGCCAGTACGGGACAGGGGCTAACACTGAAGCTTTCTTT

d_gene: TRBD1
v_gene: TRBV19
j_gene: TRBJ1-4
CDR3aa: CASSSPPGQRLEKLFF
CDR3nt: TGTGCCAGTAGTAGTCCACCGGGACAGCGCCTCGAAAAACTGTTTTTT

d_gene: -
v_gene: TRBV6-4
j_gene: TRBJ1-2
CDR3aa: CASSPLGGPPIYGYTF
CDR3nt: TGTGCCAGCAGTCCTTTAGGAGGGCCTCCCATCTATGGCTACACCTTC

d_gene: TRBD2
v_gene: TRBV5-6
j_gene: TRBJ2-1
CDR3aa: CASSHLTSGGVFHNEQFF
CDR3nt: TGTGCCAGCAGCCACCTGACTAGCGGGGGGGTATTTCACAATGAGCAGTTCTTC

d_gene: TRBD1
v_gene: TRBV19
j_gene: TRBJ1-2
CDR3aa: CASSILARGYGYTF
CDR3nt: TGTGCCAGTAGTATCCTGGCCAGGGGGTATGGCTACACCTTC

d_gene: -
v_gene: TRBV3-1/TRBV3-2
j_gene: TRBJ1-1
CDR3aa: CASSRGLNTEAFF
CDR3nt: TGTGCCAGCAGCCGCGGCTTGAACACTGAAGCTTTCTTT

d_gene: -
v_gene: TRBV20-1
j_gene: TRBJ1-2
CDR3aa: CSASDTGGSYTF
CDR3nt: TGCAGTGCTAGTGACACTGGCGGATCCTACACCTTC

d_gene: -
v_gene: TRBV29-1
j_gene: TRBJ1-1
CDR3aa: CSVSGASTEAFF
CDR3nt: TGCAGCGTTTCTGGAGCGAGCACTGAAGCTTTCTTT

d_gene: -
v_gene: TRBV27
j_gene: TRBJ2-7
CDR3aa: CASSLGWSYEQYF
CDR3nt: TGTGCCAGCAGTTTGGGTTGGAGTTACGAGCAGTACTTC

d_gene: TRBD2
v_gene: TRBV7-2
j_gene: TRBJ2-3
CDR3aa: CASSSKSGGGTDTQYF
CDR3nt: TGTGCCAGCAGCTCAAAGTCGGGGGGGGGCACAGATACGCAGTATTTT

d_gene: TRBD2
v_gene: TRBV7-9
j_gene: TRBJ2-1
CDR3aa: CASSLGLAGHNEQFF
CDR3nt: TGTGCCAGCAGCTTGGGACTAGCGGGACACAATGAGCAGTTCTTC

d_gene: -
v_gene: TRBV4-1
j_gene: TRBJ2-5
CDR3aa: CASSQVSTGGFQETQYF
CDR3nt: TGCGCCAGCAGCCAAGTTTCGACAGGAGGATTCCAAGAGACCCAGTACTTC

d_gene: TRBD1
v_gene: TRBV2
j_gene: TRBJ2-5
CDR3aa: CASSLQGPRGKTQYF
CDR3nt: TGTGCCAGCAGTTTACAGGGGCCGAGGGGGAAGACCCAGTACTTC

d_gene: -
v_gene: TRBV6-2/TRBV6-3
j_gene: TRBJ1-2
CDR3aa: CASSYLSTDGYTF
CDR3nt: TGTGCCAGCAGTTACCTGTCAACGGATGGCTACACCTTC

d_gene: -
v_gene: TRBV4-1
j_gene: TRBJ1-2
CDR3aa: CASSQGFRGNYGYTF
CDR3nt: TGCGCCAGCAGCCAGGGGTTCAGGGGAAACTATGGCTACACCTTC

d_gene: TRBD2
v_gene: TRBV4-3
j_gene: TRBJ2-1
CDR3aa: CASSLASGLNEQFF
CDR3nt: TGCGCCAGCAGCCTGGCTAGCGGCCTCAATGAGCAGTTCTTC

d_gene: -
v_gene: TRBV27
j_gene: TRBJ2-7
CDR3aa: CASSSGGYEQYF
CDR3nt: TGTGCCAGCAGTTCCGGAGGCTACGAGCAGTACTTC